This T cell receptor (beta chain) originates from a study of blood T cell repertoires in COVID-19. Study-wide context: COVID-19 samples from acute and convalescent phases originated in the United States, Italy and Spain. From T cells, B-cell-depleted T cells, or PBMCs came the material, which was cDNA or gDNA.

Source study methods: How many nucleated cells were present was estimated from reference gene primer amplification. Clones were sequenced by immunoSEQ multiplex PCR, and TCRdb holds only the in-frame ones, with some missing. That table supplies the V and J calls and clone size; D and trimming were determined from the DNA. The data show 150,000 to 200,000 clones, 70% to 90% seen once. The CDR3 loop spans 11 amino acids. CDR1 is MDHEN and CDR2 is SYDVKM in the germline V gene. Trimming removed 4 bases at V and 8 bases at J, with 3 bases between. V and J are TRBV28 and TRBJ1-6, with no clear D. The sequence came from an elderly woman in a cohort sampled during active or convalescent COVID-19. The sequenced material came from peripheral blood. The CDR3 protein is CASSSHSPLHF. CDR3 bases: TGTGCCAGCAGTTCTCATTCACCCCTCCACTTT.